Here is one T cell receptor beta chain with its context. Its antigen is unknown. This entry comes from a study of cytomegalovirus exposure and HLA in healthy donors. About the study: Some 85 million unique TCRs from HLA-typed donors were held in an early data release. Study-wide findings and caveats: Analysis performed later found more than 15,000 TCR beta sequences associated with HLA alleles at 0.05 false discovery rate. Earlier analysis looked at TCR beta V segments, and most were productive about 87% or about 30% of the time.

There are 15 residues in the CDR3. Trimming took off 7 bases at V and 1 base at J, with 14 bases between the two ends. Per the germline V gene, CDR1 is SNHLY and CDR2 is FYNNEI. Researchers ran the PCR with 60 Vbeta and 13 Jbeta primers. The data were produced by immunoSEQ multiplex PCR, yet TCRdb's version contains in-frame clones alone and is incomplete. The sample yields under 70,000 clones, around 80% seen once. Sequenced material: PBMCs. The chain has TRBV2 and TRBJ1-5; D is unresolved. This TCR derives from a man over 45 in good health and CMV-seronegative. The CDR3 spells CASTPVTESNQPQHF. The CDR3 DNA is TGTGCCAGCACTCCCGTTACAGAAAGCAATCAGCCCCAGCATTTT.